The 5 T cell receptor beta chains below come from one sample, sequenced in a study of shared clonotypes between healthy human individuals. Profiling relied on immunoSEQ multiplex PCR, and the TCRdb table lists in-frame clones only, not all of them. The sample records more than 550,000 clones, 55% to 75% being singletons. Sequenced material: memory CD4+ T cells sorted from blood. Subset: CD45RA-negative fraction. Receptor source: a woman under 40 in good health.

The chain recombines TRBV2 with TRBJ2-7, with D unresolved. Per the germline V gene, CDR1 is SNHLY and CDR2 is FYNNEI. The V end was cut by 4 bases, the J end by 7 bases, with 5 bases between. The CDR3 spans 10 residues. CDR3 in DNA: TGTGCCAGCAGTGGTATAGAGCAGTACTTC. This codes for CASSGIEQYF.

The CDR3 loop is CASSLGADQSTDTQYF. The CDR3 region has the DNA TGTGCCAGCAGCTTAGGGGCGGACCAGAGCACAGATACGCAGTATTTT. J is TRBJ2-3 and V is TRBV11-2; D unresolved. The germline gives CDR1 SGHAT, CDR2 FQNNGV. This CDR3 has 16 residues. The V end was cut by 1 base, the J end by 0 bases, with 11 bases between.

V and J are TRBV5-4 and TRBJ2-3, with TRBD2 matching 7 bases. V was clipped by 3 bases and J by 3 bases; unmatched bases: 7. This CDR3 has 15 amino acids. The V gene's germline CDR1 is SGHNT and CDR2 YYREEE (reference sequence). CDR3 sequence reads: CASSSYWEGTDTQYF. The CDR3 region has the DNA TGTGCCAGCAGCTCTTATTGGGAGGGGACAGATACGCAGTATTTT. The complete variable domain, with remaining parts taken from reference TRBV5-4 and TRBJ2-3, reads ETGVTQSPTHLIKTRGQQVTLRCSSQSGHNTVSWYQQALGQGPQFIFQYYREEENGRGNFPPRFSGLQFPNYSSELNVNALELDDSALYLCASSSYWEGTDTQYFGPGTRLTVL.

This clone was detected once. The rearrangement uses TRBV13 and TRBJ2-1; the D is unclear. CDR1 PRHDT and CDR2 FYEKMQ come from the germline V gene (reference sequence). The CDR3 is 14 amino acids. Trimming shortened V by 7 bases and J by 8 bases, and 18 bases separated the two germline ends. CDR3: CASTLSRPSHEQFF. The CDR3 coding sequence is TGTGCCAGCACCCTAAGCCGGCCTTCGCATGAGCAGTTCTTC.

This chain joins TRBV28 and TRBJ2-2; a weak D match, TRBD2 (6 bases). Trimming left V 6 bases short and J 4 bases short, with 21 bases between. The CDR3 length is 17 residues. In germline, CDR1 is MDHEN, CDR2 SYDVKM. The CDR3, as DNA: TGTGCCAGCAGGCCCATTTGGGGGGTGGGGACCACCGGGGAGCTGTTTTTT. Its translation is CASRPIWGVGTTGELFF.